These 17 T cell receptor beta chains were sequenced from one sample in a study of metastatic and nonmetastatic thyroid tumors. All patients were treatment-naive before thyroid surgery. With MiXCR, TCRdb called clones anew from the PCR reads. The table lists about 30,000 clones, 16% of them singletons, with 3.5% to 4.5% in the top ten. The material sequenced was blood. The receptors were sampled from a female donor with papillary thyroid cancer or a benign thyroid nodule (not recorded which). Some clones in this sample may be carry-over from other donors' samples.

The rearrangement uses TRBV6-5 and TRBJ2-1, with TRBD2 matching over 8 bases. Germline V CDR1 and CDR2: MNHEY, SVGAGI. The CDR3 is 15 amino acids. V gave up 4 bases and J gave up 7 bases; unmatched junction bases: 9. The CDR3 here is CASSSTSESLNEQFF. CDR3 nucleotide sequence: TGTGCCAGCAGTTCGACTAGCGAGAGTTTGAATGAGCAGTTCTTC.

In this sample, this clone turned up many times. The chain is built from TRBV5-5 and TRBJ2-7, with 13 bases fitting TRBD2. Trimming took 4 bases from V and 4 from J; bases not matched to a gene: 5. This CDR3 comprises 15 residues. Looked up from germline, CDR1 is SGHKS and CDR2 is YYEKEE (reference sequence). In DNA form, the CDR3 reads TGTGCCAGCAGCCGACTAGCGGGAGGCATGTACGAGCAGTACTTC. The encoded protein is CASSRLAGGMYEQYF.

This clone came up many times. The DNA of the CDR3 is TGTGCCAGTAGTATAGCTATGCCGGGGACTTACGAGCAGTACTTC. This translates into CASSIAMPGTYEQYF. The chain recombines TRBV19 with TRBJ2-7; the D gene is possibly TRBD2 (6 bases). The germline V gene encodes CDR1 LNHDA and CDR2 SQIVND (reference sequence). The CDR3 is 15 residues long. Trimming took 1 base from V and 4 from J, leaving 14 bases between them. The full variable domain, its missing parts supplied by reference TRBV19 and TRBJ2-7, is DGGITQSPKYLFRKEGQNVTLSCEQNLNHDAMYWYRQDPGQGLRLIYYSQIVNDFQKGDIAEGYSVSREKKESFPLTVTSAQKNPTAFYLCASSIAMPGTYEQYFGPGTRLTVT.

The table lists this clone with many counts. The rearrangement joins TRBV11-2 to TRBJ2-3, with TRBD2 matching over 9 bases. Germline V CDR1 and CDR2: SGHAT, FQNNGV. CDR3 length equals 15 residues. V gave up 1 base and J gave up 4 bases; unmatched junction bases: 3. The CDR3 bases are TGTGCCAGCAGCTTAGTAGCGGGAGCGTCAGATACGCAGTATTTT. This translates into CASSLVAGASDTQYF.

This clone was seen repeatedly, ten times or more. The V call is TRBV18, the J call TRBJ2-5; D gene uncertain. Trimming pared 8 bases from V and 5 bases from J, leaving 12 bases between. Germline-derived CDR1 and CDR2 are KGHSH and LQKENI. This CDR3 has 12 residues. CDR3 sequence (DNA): TGTGCCAGCCGCCCCAATCTGGAGACCCAGTACTTC. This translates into CASRPNLETQYF.

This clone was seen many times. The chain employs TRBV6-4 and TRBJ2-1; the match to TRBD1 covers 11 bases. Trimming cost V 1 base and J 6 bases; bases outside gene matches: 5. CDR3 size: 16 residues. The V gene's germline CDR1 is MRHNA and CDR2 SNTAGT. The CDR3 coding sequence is TGTGCCAGCAGTGACTGGGGGACAGGGGGTATCAATGAGCAGTTCTTC. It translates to CASSDWGTGGINEQFF.

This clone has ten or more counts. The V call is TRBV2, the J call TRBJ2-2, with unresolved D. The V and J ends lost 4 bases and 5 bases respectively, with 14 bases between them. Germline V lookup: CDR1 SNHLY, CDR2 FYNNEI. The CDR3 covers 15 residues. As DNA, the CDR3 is TGTGCCAGCAGTGGCTTTAGCAAGTGGACCGGGGAGCTGTTTTTT. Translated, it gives CASSGFSKWTGELFF. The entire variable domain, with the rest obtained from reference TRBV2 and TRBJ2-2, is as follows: EPEVTQTPSHQVTQMGQEVILRCVPISNHLYFYWYRQILGQKVEFLVSFYNNEISEKSEIFDDQFSVERPDGSNFTLKIRSTKLEDSAMYFCASSGFSKWTGELFFGEGSRLTVL.

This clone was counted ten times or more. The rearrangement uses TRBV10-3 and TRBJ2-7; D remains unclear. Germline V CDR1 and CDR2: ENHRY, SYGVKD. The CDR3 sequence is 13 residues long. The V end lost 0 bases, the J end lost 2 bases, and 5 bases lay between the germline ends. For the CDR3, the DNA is TGTGCCATCAGTGAGTCCCCGACCTACGAGCAGTACTTC. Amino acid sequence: CAISESPTYEQYF.

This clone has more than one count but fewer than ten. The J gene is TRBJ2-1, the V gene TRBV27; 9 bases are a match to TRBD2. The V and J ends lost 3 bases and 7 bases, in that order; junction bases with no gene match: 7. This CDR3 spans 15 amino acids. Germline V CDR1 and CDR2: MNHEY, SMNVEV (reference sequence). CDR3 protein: CASSFSSGRRNEQFF. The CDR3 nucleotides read TGTGCCAGCAGTTTCTCAAGCGGGAGGAGAAATGAGCAGTTCTTC.

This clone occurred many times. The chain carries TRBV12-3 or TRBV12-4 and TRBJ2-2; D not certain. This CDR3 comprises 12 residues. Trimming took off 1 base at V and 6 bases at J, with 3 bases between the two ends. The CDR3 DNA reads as TGTGCCAGCAGTTTAGGGGCCGGGGAGCTGTTTTTT. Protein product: CASSLGAGELFF.

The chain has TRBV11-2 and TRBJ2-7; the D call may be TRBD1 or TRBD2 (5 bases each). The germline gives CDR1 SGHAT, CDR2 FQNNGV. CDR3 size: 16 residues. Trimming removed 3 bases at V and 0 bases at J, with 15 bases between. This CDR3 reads CASSLTDYYSSYEQYF. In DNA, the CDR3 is TGTGCCAGCAGCTTGACAGACTACTACAGCTCCTACGAGCAGTACTTC. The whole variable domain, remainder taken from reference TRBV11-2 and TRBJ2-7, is EAGVAQSPRYKIIEKRQSVAFWCNPISGHATLYWYQQILGQGPKLLIQFQNNGVVDDSQLPKDRFSAERLKGVDSTLKIQPAKLEDSAVYLCASSLTDYYSSYEQYFGPGTRLTVT.

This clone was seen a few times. In DNA, the CDR3 is TGTGCCAGCAGCCCCGTAGTGACAGGGATCTCCTACGAGCAGTACGTC. It codes for CASSPVVTGISYEQYV. The V and J genes are TRBV28 and TRBJ2-7; 7 bases fit TRBD1. V was clipped by 6 bases and J by 0 bases; unmatched bases: 11. The CDR3 has 16 amino acids. The germline V gene has CDR1 MDHEN and CDR2 SYDVKM.

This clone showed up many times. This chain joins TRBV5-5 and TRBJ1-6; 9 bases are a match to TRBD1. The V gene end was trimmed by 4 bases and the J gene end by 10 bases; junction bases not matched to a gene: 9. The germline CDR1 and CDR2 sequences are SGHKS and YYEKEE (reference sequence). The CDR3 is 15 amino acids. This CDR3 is CASSRPGQGESPLHF. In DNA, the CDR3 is TGTGCCAGCAGCCGACCGGGACAGGGTGAATCACCCCTCCACTTT.

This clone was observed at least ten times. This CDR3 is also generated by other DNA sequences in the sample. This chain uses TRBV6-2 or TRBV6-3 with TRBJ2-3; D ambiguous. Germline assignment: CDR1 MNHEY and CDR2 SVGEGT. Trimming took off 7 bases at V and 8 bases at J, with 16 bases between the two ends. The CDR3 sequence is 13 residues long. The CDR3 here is CASTSSQHPTQYF. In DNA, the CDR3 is TGTGCCAGCACCTCGTCTCAGCACCCTACGCAGTATTTT.

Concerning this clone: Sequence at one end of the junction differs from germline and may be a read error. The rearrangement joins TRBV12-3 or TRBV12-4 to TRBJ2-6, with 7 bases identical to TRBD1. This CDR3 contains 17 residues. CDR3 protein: CASSTDRAPGGANVLTF. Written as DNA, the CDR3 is TGTGCCAGCAGTACCGACAGGGCCCCTGGTGGGGCAAACGTCCTGACTTTC.

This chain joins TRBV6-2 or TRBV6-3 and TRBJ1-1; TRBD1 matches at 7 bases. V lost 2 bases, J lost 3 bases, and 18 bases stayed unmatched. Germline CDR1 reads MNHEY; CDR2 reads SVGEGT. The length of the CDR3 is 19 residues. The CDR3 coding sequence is TGTGCCAGCAGTTACCGGGACCTACCTTATACAGGGACAGACACTGAAGCTTTCTTT. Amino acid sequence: CASSYRDLPYTGTDTEAFF.

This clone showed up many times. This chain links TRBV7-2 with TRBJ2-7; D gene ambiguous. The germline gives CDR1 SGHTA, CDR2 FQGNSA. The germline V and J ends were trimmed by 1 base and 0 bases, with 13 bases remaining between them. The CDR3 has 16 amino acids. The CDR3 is CASSLVSALSSYEQYF. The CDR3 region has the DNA TGTGCCAGCAGCTTAGTGTCAGCGCTGAGCTCCTACGAGCAGTACTTC.